This T cell receptor beta chain came from a study of shared clonotypes between healthy human individuals. About the study: Three CD4 naive, three CD4 memory, two CD8 naive and one CD8 memory plate were used per donor. Overall study results and limits: Clonotype sharing among donors, it was expected, would be affected by sequencing depth. It was observed that approximately 5% of naive CD4 clonotypes were shared across several donors.

Germline values: CDR1 MNHNY, CDR2 SVGAGI (reference sequence). The ends lost 7 bases at V and 4 bases at J; junction bases unmatched: 5. The CDR3 is 13 amino acids. Under the authors' procedure: Quality scores were absent from the junction-only immunoSEQ sequences, so filtering differed. Assay used: immunoSEQ multiplex PCR; TCRdb lists only in-frame clones, some missing. The D gene and trimming were derived from the DNA, and the V and J assignments and clone size from that table. Of approximately 940,000 clones listed, roughly 72% were seen once; the top ten hold approximately 1.5%. Remarks on this clone: Antigen unknown.

Sequenced: memory CD4+ T cells sorted from blood. Subset given: CD45RA-negative fraction. This clonotype originated in a man in his late teens or twenties in good health. This sequence joins TRBV6-6 and TRBJ2-5; 8 nucleotides align to TRBD1. The CDR3 protein is CASTSRGRETQYF. The CDR3 bases are TGTGCCAGCACCTCCAGGGGGCGAGAGACCCAGTACTTC.